The rows below give T cell receptor beta chains drawn from one sample of a study of blood T cell repertoires in COVID-19. Only in-frame clones appear in the TCRdb table, and some are missing; sequencing was by immunoSEQ multiplex PCR. The sample contains 130,000 or so clones, around 77% of which appear only once. Sample: peripheral blood. Every receptor here comes from a human donor in a cohort sampled during active COVID-19. Both conserved end residues are part of each CDR3. The D gene is left open where the match is weak. Some rows mark clone size as missing; the rest say once, few, many or name a class of expanded clone.

J gene: TRBJ2-7; D gene: TRBD1; clone size: NA; V gene: TRBV5-1; CDR3 protein: CASSLARDSQEKGEQYF; CDR3 DNA: TGCGCCAGCAGCTTGGCCCGGGACAGCCAGGAAAAGGGCGAGCAGTACTTC
J gene: TRBJ1-4; D gene: NA; clone size: NA; V gene: TRBV28; CDR3 protein: CASMSDGRVGEKLFF; CDR3 DNA: TGTGCCAGCATGAGTGACGGGAGAGTCGGTGAAAAACTGTTTTTT
J gene: TRBJ1-1; D gene: NA; clone size: NA; V gene: TRBV11-1; CDR3 protein: CASSFLPNTEAFF; CDR3 DNA: TGTGCCAGCAGCTTTCTTCCGAACACTGAAGCTTTCTTT
J gene: TRBJ2-7; D gene: NA; clone size: NA; V gene: TRBV6-5; CDR3 protein: CASSYGRGYEQYF; CDR3 DNA: TGTGCCAGCAGTTACGGGAGAGGCTACGAGCAGTACTTC
J gene: TRBJ1-1; D gene: TRBD1; clone size: once; V gene: TRBV9; CDR3 protein: CASSRRQGGNTEAFF; CDR3 DNA: TGTGCCAGCAGCAGACGACAGGGTGGGAACACTGAAGCTTTCTTT
J gene: TRBJ2-7; D gene: NA; clone size: NA; V gene: TRBV19; CDR3 protein: CASSRAATYEQYF; CDR3 DNA: TGTGCCAGTAGCCGAGCCGCTACCTACGAGCAGTACTTC
J gene: TRBJ1-2; D gene: NA; clone size: few; V gene: TRBV12-3/TRBV12-4; CDR3 protein: CASLARGGYTF; CDR3 DNA: TGTGCCAGCTTAGCCCGGGGTGGCTACACCTTC
J gene: TRBJ1-5; D gene: TRBD1; clone size: once; V gene: TRBV12-3/TRBV12-4; CDR3 protein: CASTAGQGQPQHF; CDR3 DNA: TGTGCCAGCACCGCGGGACAGGGTCAGCCCCAGCATTTT
J gene: TRBJ2-7; D gene: NA; clone size: NA; V gene: TRBV28; CDR3 protein: CASTQGVGEQYF; CDR3 DNA: TGTGCCAGCACCCAAGGGGTTGGCGAGCAGTACTTC
J gene: TRBJ2-7; D gene: TRBD2; clone size: few; V gene: TRBV5-1; CDR3 protein: CASPQLTDRREATGEQYF; CDR3 DNA: TGCGCCAGCCCCCAGCTTACGGATCGGCGGGAGGCCACGGGCGAGCAGTACTTC
J gene: TRBJ1-5; D gene: NA; clone size: NA; V gene: TRBV6-4; CDR3 protein: CASNVTCTQGALANQPQHF; CDR3 DNA: TGTGCCAGCAACGTCACCTGCACACAGGGCGCCCTCGCTAATCAGCCCCAGCATTTT
J gene: TRBJ2-7; D gene: NA; clone size: NA; V gene: TRBV27; CDR3 protein: CASSLPLAGSYEQYF; CDR3 DNA: TGTGCCAGCAGTTTACCCCTCGCGGGGTCCTACGAGCAGTACTTC
J gene: TRBJ1-1; D gene: TRBD1; clone size: once; V gene: TRBV2; CDR3 protein: CASGQGDHTEAFF; CDR3 DNA: TGTGCCAGTGGACAGGGGGATCACACTGAAGCTTTCTTT
J gene: TRBJ2-3; D gene: TRBD2; clone size: NA; V gene: TRBV7-3; CDR3 protein: CASSLYQLAGGADTQYF; CDR3 DNA: TGTGCCAGCAGCTTATACCAACTAGCGGGGGGAGCTGATACGCAGTATTTT
J gene: TRBJ2-7; D gene: NA; clone size: NA; V gene: TRBV28; CDR3 protein: CASSPGRVRHEQYF; CDR3 DNA: TGTGCCAGCAGCCCCGGGCGGGTACGGCACGAGCAGTACTTC
J gene: TRBJ1-1; D gene: NA; clone size: NA; V gene: TRBV6-5; CDR3 protein: CASTLYGRENTEAFF; CDR3 DNA: TGTGCCAGCACCCTCTATGGTCGGGAAAACACTGAAGCTTTCTTT
J gene: TRBJ2-7; D gene: NA; clone size: NA; V gene: TRBV5-5; CDR3 protein: CASSLGYSGYSYEQYF; CDR3 DNA: TGTGCCAGCAGCTTGGGGTACAGCGGTTACTCCTACGAGCAGTACTTC
J gene: TRBJ1-5; D gene: TRBD1; clone size: NA; V gene: TRBV12-3/TRBV12-4; CDR3 protein: CASRGTGFQPQHF; CDR3 DNA: TGTGCCAGCAGGGGGACAGGGTTTCAGCCCCAGCATTTT
J gene: TRBJ2-7; D gene: TRBD2; clone size: NA; V gene: TRBV30; CDR3 protein: CAWTPWGGRSTYEQYF; CDR3 DNA: TGTGCCTGGACCCCTTGGGGCGGGAGGTCAACCTACGAGCAGTACTTC
J gene: TRBJ1-1; D gene: NA; clone size: NA; V gene: TRBV11-2; CDR3 protein: CASSLWTRTLNTEAFF; CDR3 DNA: TGTGCCAGCAGCTTATGGACTAGGACTCTGAACACTGAAGCTTTCTTT
J gene: TRBJ2-7; D gene: TRBD2; clone size: NA; V gene: TRBV11-2; CDR3 protein: CASKLAGTTYEQYF; CDR3 DNA: TGTGCCAGCAAACTAGCGGGTACTACCTACGAGCAGTACTTC
J gene: TRBJ1-1; D gene: NA; clone size: NA; V gene: TRBV3-1/TRBV3-2; CDR3 protein: CASSQVMRAEAFF; CDR3 DNA: TGTGCCAGCAGCCAAGTTATGCGGGCTGAAGCTTTCTTT
J gene: TRBJ2-1; D gene: TRBD2; clone size: NA; V gene: TRBV4-2; CDR3 protein: CASSQEEAGGPYNEQFF; CDR3 DNA: TGTGCCAGCAGCCAAGAGGAGGCGGGGGGGCCCTACAATGAGCAGTTCTTC
J gene: TRBJ2-1; D gene: TRBD2; clone size: NA; V gene: TRBV7-2; CDR3 protein: CASSLAPLAGLPYNEQFF; CDR3 DNA: TGTGCCAGCAGCTTAGCGCCCCTAGCGGGATTGCCCTACAATGAGCAGTTCTTC
J gene: TRBJ2-7; D gene: NA; clone size: NA; V gene: TRBV1; CDR3 protein: CTSSLPGTSNDEQYF; CDR3 DNA: TGCACCAGCAGCCTCCCCGGGACTTCGAACGACGAGCAGTACTTC
J gene: TRBJ2-3; D gene: TRBD2; clone size: NA; V gene: TRBV4-2; CDR3 protein: CASSLRLAGSTDTQYF; CDR3 DNA: TGTGCCAGCAGCCTCAGACTAGCGGGGAGCACAGATACGCAGTATTTT
J gene: TRBJ2-7; D gene: NA; clone size: NA; V gene: TRBV18; CDR3 protein: CASSRGPQDEQYF; CDR3 DNA: TGTGCCAGCTCTCGGGGTCCTCAGGACGAGCAGTACTTC
J gene: TRBJ2-7; D gene: TRBD1; clone size: few; V gene: TRBV6-5; CDR3 protein: CASSYGTVYEQYF; CDR3 DNA: TGTGCCAGCAGTTACGGGACAGTCTACGAGCAGTACTTC
J gene: TRBJ2-7; D gene: NA; clone size: NA; V gene: TRBV5-4; CDR3 protein: CASSTGGRYEQYF; CDR3 DNA: TGTGCCAGCAGCACGGGGGGCAGGTACGAGCAGTACTTC